The 20 T cell receptor beta chains in this list originate from one sample, sequenced in a study of post-analysis software for immune sequencing data. Regarding the study as a whole: TRBV5-6, TRBV5-1 and TRBV20-1 belonged to a set of five TRBV segments that were more frequent in patients than controls.

The antigens for these receptors are not known. Presence of unique molecular identifiers characterized the TCR beta cDNA libraries. Via MiXCR, TCRdb re-called the PCR reads, giving one row per CDR3 protein. The sample holds 800,000 to 950,000 distinct CDR3 sequences; 53% are singletons and the top ten take 4.6%. Sequenced material: blood. These receptors originate from a girl aged 10-17 years with multiple sclerosis.

This clonotype has more than one count but fewer than ten. The J gene is TRBJ2-4, the V gene TRBV6-5; D is unresolved. Near its end, the DNA agrees better with TRBJ2-7, so the J call may be wrong. The CDR3 spans 14 residues. CDR1 is MNHEY, CDR2 SVGAGI, per germline. The chain's CDR3 is CASSYAPPQSEQYF. CDR3 nucleotides: TGTGCCAGCAGTTACGCCCCCCCGCAAAGCGAGCAGTACTTC.

V and J are TRBV20-1 and TRBJ1-2, with 8 positions matching TRBD1. The germline V gene has CDR1 DFQATT and CDR2 SNEGSKA (reference sequence). The CDR3 is made up of 16 amino acids. V was clipped by 6 bases and J by 7 bases; unmatched bases: 19. CDR3 protein: CSAPKSGTGVSGGYTF. In nucleotides, the CDR3 is TGCAGTGCCCCCAAGTCGGGGACAGGAGTTAGTGGTGGCTACACCTTC.

The J gene is TRBJ2-7, the V gene TRBV30; perhaps TRBD1 as D (5 bases). Germline V gene lookup returns CDR1 GTSNPN and CDR2 SVGIG (reference sequence). The CDR3 sequence is 13 residues long. Trimming shortened V by 3 bases and J by 2 bases, and 11 bases separated the two germline ends. The CDR3 nucleotides read TGTGCCTGGAGGGGGCTCGGGCCCTACGAGCAGTACTTC. Its protein is CAWRGLGPYEQYF.

The rearrangement links TRBV9 to TRBJ2-1; 12 positions match TRBD1. From germline, CDR1 is SGDLS and CDR2 YYNGEE. The CDR3 runs 15 residues. V lost 7 bases, J lost 6 bases, and 8 bases stayed unmatched. The chain's CDR3 is CASHRDRGQINEQFF. The CDR3 DNA reads TGTGCCAGCCATCGGGACAGGGGGCAAATCAATGAGCAGTTCTTC.

The chain links TRBV4-2 to TRBJ1-1, with D maybe TRBD1 (5 bases). The germline V gene has CDR1 LGHNA and CDR2 YNFKEQ. This CDR3 spans 14 amino acids. V shed 3 bases and J shed 3 bases, with 11 bases lying between them. The CDR3 sequence is CASSHGGADTEAFF. The CDR3 DNA sequence: TGTGCCAGCAGCCATGGAGGGGCAGACACTGAAGCTTTCTTT.

The rearrangement uses TRBV27 and TRBJ2-1; 8 positions agree with TRBD2. The CDR3 is 17 amino acids. CDR1 is MNHEY and CDR2 is SMNVEV in the germline V gene (reference sequence). Trimming took 5 bases from V and 2 from J; bases not matched to a gene: 11. CDR3: CASSTVPTSGAYNEQFF. Here the CDR3 DNA reads TGTGCCAGCAGTACGGTCCCTACTAGCGGAGCCTACAATGAGCAGTTCTTC.

The J gene is TRBJ2-5, the V gene TRBV13; 11 positions match TRBD2. The CDR3 has 14 residues. With 2 bases clipped from V and 9 bases from J, the junction kept 5 bases outside the gene matches. Germline loops: CDR1 PRHDT, CDR2 FYEKMQ (reference sequence). The DNA for the CDR3 is TGTGCCAGCAGCTTATGGGCTAGCGGGGGGTCCCAGTACTTC. Protein sequence: CASSLWASGGSQYF.

The genes are TRBV5-5 and TRBJ2-3; the D is unclear. From germline, CDR1 is SGHKS and CDR2 YYEKEE (reference sequence). The CDR3 length is 14 residues. The germline V and J ends were trimmed by 0 bases and 4 bases, with 9 bases remaining between them. CDR3 in amino acids: CASSLGSAPDTQYF. CDR3 coding DNA: TGTGCCAGCAGCTTGGGCAGCGCTCCAGATACGCAGTATTTT.

The gene calls are TRBV20-1 and TRBJ2-1, with D possibly TRBD2 on 5 matching bases. Between the trimmed V and J ends, which lost 3 bases and 4 bases, there was a span of 10 bases. Looked up from germline, CDR1 is DFQATT and CDR2 is SNEGSKA (reference sequence). The CDR3 loop spans 13 amino acids. For the CDR3, the DNA is TGCAGTGCTAGTCGGGGTTGGTACAATGAGCAGTTCTTC. It translates to CSASRGWYNEQFF.

The V call is TRBV7-8, the J call TRBJ1-5, with D uncertain. The CDR3 sequence is 14 residues long. Germline CDR1 and CDR2: SGHVS and FQNEAQ. V gave up 4 bases and J gave up 1 base, with 8 bases separating them. The CDR3 sequence is CASSSDYSNQPQHF. The CDR3 DNA reads TGTGCCAGCAGCTCCGACTACAGCAATCAGCCCCAGCATTTT.

The rearrangement uses TRBV5-1 and TRBJ2-6; no definite D call. The CDR3 consists of 18 residues. V lost 0 bases and J lost 0, with 13 bases in between. The germline gives CDR1 SGHRS, CDR2 YFSETQ. The CDR3 DNA follows: TGCGCCAGCAGCTTGGTGGCCAGTTCCCCCTCTGGGGCCAACGTCCTGACTTTC. As protein: CASSLVASSPSGANVLTF.

This clonotype was seen many times. The chain joins TRBV12-3 or TRBV12-4 to TRBJ2-3; 12 bases match TRBD2. This CDR3 spans 22 amino acids. V gave up 3 bases and J gave up 4 bases; unmatched junction bases: 23. The CDR3 DNA reads TGTGCCAGCAGTTTGGGGCCTCTTGGCAGGGCCCTAGCGGGAGGGCCGCCAGATACGCAGTATTTT. Translated, it gives CASSLGPLGRALAGGPPDTQYF.

J is TRBJ1-5 and V is TRBV2; no definite D call. The CDR3 length is 15 residues. Germline V gives CDR1 SNHLY, CDR2 FYNNEI. The germline V and J ends were trimmed by 6 bases and 0 bases, with 12 bases remaining between them. DNA of the CDR3: TGTGCCAGCAGGGCCCTTCTTGGTAGCAATCAGCCCCAGCATTTT. Translated, it gives CASRALLGSNQPQHF.

This clonotype came up a few times. The CDR3 DNA reads as TGTGCCAGCAGCGCGCGGCCGGGACAGGGGTTCCCTTGGGGGTACGAGCAGTACTTC. Translating gives CASSARPGQGFPWGYEQYF. The chain carries TRBV7-2 and TRBJ2-7, with TRBD1 identical over 10 bases. This CDR3 has 19 residues. CDR1 and CDR2 from the germline V gene are SGHTA and FQGNSA. V shed 5 bases and J 4 bases; nucleotides not matched to a gene: 20.

This chain joins TRBV7-9 and TRBJ2-7; TRBD1 agrees at 9 bases. CDR1 and CDR2 (germline): SEHNR, FQNEAQ (reference sequence). V trimming: 4 bases; J trimming: 8 bases; junction bases outside the gene matches: 12. The CDR3 runs to 15 residues. This CDR3 is CASSSSGTGLTKQYF. In DNA, the CDR3 is TGTGCCAGCAGCTCCTCCGGGACAGGGCTTACGAAGCAGTACTTC. The variable domain in full, completed from reference TRBV7-9 and TRBJ2-7, reads DTGVSQNPRHKITKRGQNVTFRCDPISEHNRLYWYRQTLGQGPEFLTYFQNEAQLEKSRLLSDRFSAERPKGSFSTLEIQRTEQGDSAMYLCASSSSGTGLTKQYFGPGTRLTVT.

The rearrangement joins TRBV20-1 to TRBJ2-1, with D possibly matching TRBD2 (5 bases). V lost 0 bases and J 0 bases, leaving 15 bases between the germline ends. The CDR3 runs to 17 residues. Germline V gene lookup returns CDR1 DFQATT and CDR2 SNEGSKA (reference sequence). CDR3 sequence reads: CSARDRRERSSYNEQFF. The CDR3 DNA follows: TGCAGTGCTAGAGATAGACGTGAGCGGAGCTCCTACAATGAGCAGTTCTTC.

The V and J genes are TRBV29-1 and TRBJ2-3; TRBD2 aligns across 11 bases. Germline CDR1 is SQVTM and CDR2 is ANQGSEA. V lost 5 bases and J lost 6; bases outside the gene matches: 4. There are 13 residues in the CDR3. For the CDR3, the DNA is TGCAGCGTTATAGCGGGAGGGGGGGATACGCAGTATTTT. Translation: CSVIAGGGDTQYF.

V usage is TRBV5-1 and J usage is TRBJ2-5; TRBD2 agrees at 8 bases. Germline V gene lookup returns CDR1 SGHRS and CDR2 YFSETQ. The CDR3 consists of 15 residues. Trimming removed 1 base from V and 5 bases from J; junction bases left unmatched: 7. CDR3 coding DNA: TGCGCCAGCAGCTTGTTCGGGGGGGCAGGGGAGACCCAGTACTTC. Translated, it gives CASSLFGGAGETQYF.

The chain links TRBV5-1 to TRBJ2-7, with TRBD2 matching over 7 bases. Germline CDR1 is SGHRS and CDR2 is YFSETQ. The CDR3 loop spans 15 amino acids. V was pared by 4 bases and J by 3 bases, with 10 bases of the junction left unmatched. The CDR3 sequence: CASSTDGGFVYEQYF. CDR3 coding DNA: TGCGCCAGCAGCACCGACGGGGGGTTCGTCTACGAGCAGTACTTC.

This clonotype was seen only a few times. The rearrangement joins TRBV7-9 to TRBJ2-4; no definite D call. The DNA end is more similar to TRBJ2-7, so the J call may be wrong. CDR1 is SEHNR and CDR2 is FQNEAQ in the germline V gene (reference sequence). This CDR3 is built from 12 residues. This CDR3 is CASSYETHEQYF. The CDR3 DNA follows: TGTGCCAGCAGCTATGAGACTCACGAGCAGTACTTC.